These 23 T cell receptor beta chains share one sample of origin, sequenced in a study of T cells after somatic rescue of genetic block. Generated by immunoSEQ multiplex PCR, the TCRdb table keeps only in-frame clones and is missing some. The repertoire has 55,000 or so clones, approximately 96% of them found once; the top ten carry 0.075% to 0.1%. Sequencing used peripheral blood mononuclear cells (PBMCs). The receptors come from a child under two years old.

A remark on this clone: Other DNA sequences from this sample encode an identical CDR3 as well. The chain carries TRBV30 and TRBJ1-5; D not certain. Germline CDR1 is GTSNPN and CDR2 is SVGIG (reference sequence). Trimming removed 1 base from V and 0 bases from J, with 4 bases in between. This CDR3 has 13 residues. In DNA, the CDR3 is TGTGCCTGGAGTGGGGATAGCAATCAGCCCCAGCATTTT. This sequence encodes CAWSGDSNQPQHF.

The chain uses TRBV9 and TRBJ2-3; 13 nucleotides line up with TRBD2. V trimming: 6 bases; J trimming: 5 bases; junction bases outside the gene matches: 3. This CDR3 has 14 amino acids. CDR1 is SGDLS, CDR2 YYNGEE, per germline. This CDR3 reads CASKGLAGEDTQYF. Here the CDR3 DNA reads TGTGCCAGCAAAGGACTAGCGGGAGAAGATACGCAGTATTTT.

The chain joins TRBV19 to TRBJ2-3; no clear D gene. The CDR3 runs to 12 residues. V was cut by 3 bases and J by 6 bases, with 7 bases left in between. The germline CDR1 and CDR2 sequences are LNHDA and SQIVND (reference sequence). The CDR3 reads CASSMAGDTQYF. The CDR3 region has the DNA TGTGCCAGTAGTATGGCCGGGGATACGCAGTATTTT.

The CDR3 region has the DNA TGTGCCAGCAGTGTAAGAGGGCCCGGAAACACCATATATTTT. This codes for CASSVRGPGNTIYF. The V call is TRBV2, the J call TRBJ1-3; D uncertain. The CDR3 is 14 amino acids. Trimming removed 4 bases at V and 4 bases at J, with 11 bases between. The germline V gene encodes CDR1 SNHLY and CDR2 FYNNEI.

CDR3 amino acids: CSVETGDGYEQYF. The CDR3 DNA reads TGCAGCGTTGAAACGGGGGACGGGTACGAGCAGTACTTC. The rearrangement uses TRBV29-1 and TRBJ2-7, with D perhaps TRBD2 (6 bases). Trimming pared 2 bases from V and 4 bases from J, leaving 12 bases between. The germline V gene has CDR1 SQVTM and CDR2 ANQGSEA. The CDR3 is 13 residues long.

This chain uses TRBV6-6 with TRBJ2-1, with 12 bases aligning to TRBD2. CDR1 and CDR2 from the germline V gene are MNHNY and SVGAGI (reference sequence). This CDR3 has 14 residues. Trimming removed 6 bases from V and 6 bases from J; junction bases left unmatched: 3. CDR3 coding DNA: TGTGCCAGCAGCCTGGGACTAGCGGGCAATGAGCAGTTCTTC. The encoded protein is CASSLGLAGNEQFF.

This clone showed up just once. This sequence joins TRBV5-1 and TRBJ2-2, with TRBD1 matching 9 bases. V trimming: 0 bases; J trimming: 6 bases; junction bases outside the gene matches: 0. There are 14 residues in the CDR3. Germline loops: CDR1 SGHRS, CDR2 YFSETQ. CDR3: CASSLGQGAGELFF. The DNA for the CDR3 is TGCGCCAGCAGCTTGGGACAGGGGGCCGGGGAGCTGTTTTTT.

CDR3 sequence: CASSHSRGGSSYEQYF. CDR3 in DNA: TGTGCCAGCAGCCATTCTAGGGGCGGGAGCTCCTACGAGCAGTACTTC. The chain recombines TRBV16 with TRBJ2-7, with TRBD2 matching over 7 bases. V trimming: 3 bases; J trimming: 0 bases; junction bases outside the gene matches: 8. Per the germline V gene, CDR1 is KGHSY and CDR2 is FQNENV. The CDR3 is made up of 16 amino acids.

The V call is TRBV11-2, the J call TRBJ2-5; 10 bases match TRBD2. V trimming: 2 bases; J trimming: 3 bases; junction bases outside the gene matches: 0. The germline V gene has CDR1 SGHAT and CDR2 FQNNGV. There are 14 residues in the CDR3. The CDR3 loop reads CASSLLAGEETQYF. The CDR3 DNA is TGTGCCAGCAGCTTACTAGCGGGAGAAGAGACCCAGTACTTC.

The chain joins TRBV5-1 to TRBJ1-2; tentative D call: TRBD1 (6 bases). Germline loops: CDR1 SGHRS, CDR2 YFSETQ. This CDR3 is 11 amino acids long. V shed 7 bases and J shed 7 bases, with 11 bases lying between them. CDR3 residues: CASSGGRGYTF. DNA of the CDR3: TGCGCCAGCTCGGGGGGGCGTGGCTACACCTTC.

The chain recombines TRBV1 with TRBJ2-1; the table's D call, TRBD2, was not checked against the DNA. TRBV1 is marked as a pseudogene. This CDR3 spans 20 amino acids. CDR3: CTSSQDRGTSANPTYNEQFF. The CDR3, as DNA: TGCACCAGCAGCCAAGATCGGGGGACTAGCGCGAACCCTACCTACAATGAGCAGTTCTTC.

The rearrangement links TRBV11-3 to TRBJ2-1; D is unclear. This CDR3 has 15 residues. Trimming stripped 4 bases from V and 7 bases from J, with 17 bases between. Germline values: CDR1 SGHNT, CDR2 YENEEA. In DNA form, the CDR3 reads TGTGCCAGCAGCTCCCGGTCAGCCGTTTTGAATGAGCAGTTCTTC. Amino acid sequence: CASSSRSAVLNEQFF. Complete variable domain (other parts from reference TRBV11-3 and TRBJ2-1): EAGVVQSPRYKIIEKKQPVAFWCNPISGHNTLYWYLQNLGQGPELLIRYENEEAVDDSQLPKDRFSAERLKGVDSTLKIQPAELGDSAVYLCASSSRSAVLNEQFFGPGTRLTVL.

This chain links TRBV5-6 with TRBJ1-1; 8 bases are shared with TRBD1. The germline gives CDR1 SGHDT, CDR2 YYEEEE. Trimming took 1 base from V and 3 from J; bases not matched to a gene: 5. The CDR3 totals 15 residues. CDR3: CASSLPGTGDTEAFF. The CDR3 bases are TGTGCCAGCAGCTTGCCCGGGACAGGAGACACTGAAGCTTTCTTT.

The J gene is TRBJ2-2, the V gene TRBV27; no reliable D call. This CDR3 has 15 residues. Germline CDR1 MNHEY, CDR2 SMNVEV (reference sequence). The V end lost 0 bases, the J end lost 3 bases, and 8 bases lay between the germline ends. CDR3 in amino acids: CASSLSWADTGELFF. In DNA form, the CDR3 reads TGTGCCAGCAGTTTATCGTGGGCTGACACCGGGGAGCTGTTTTTT.

J is TRBJ2-7 and V is TRBV27, with D unclear. V lost 0 bases and J lost 3, with 12 bases in between. The CDR3 loop spans 15 amino acids. CDR1 is MNHEY, CDR2 SMNVEV, per germline (reference sequence). As DNA, the CDR3 is TGTGCCAGCAGTTTATCCGGCGACATCTTCTACGAGCAGTACTTC. Translation gives CASSLSGDIFYEQYF.

The chain carries TRBV29-1 and TRBJ2-7, with TRBD1 as a possible D gene (6 bases). Germline values: CDR1 SQVTM, CDR2 ANQGSEA. The CDR3 has 15 amino acids. V lost 3 bases and J 2 bases, leaving 17 bases between the germline ends. The CDR3 spells CSVEGRGKSPYEQYF. DNA for the CDR3: TGCAGCGTTGAGGGCAGGGGTAAGAGTCCCTACGAGCAGTACTTC.

This chain joins TRBV5-1 and TRBJ2-5, with TRBD2 as a possible D gene (6 bases). The V and J ends lost 5 bases and 2 bases respectively, with 10 bases between them. The CDR3 is 13 amino acids. CDR1 is SGHRS, CDR2 YFSETQ, per germline. CDR3 sequence (DNA): TGCGCCAGCAGGTCGGAGGGTCAAGAGACCCAGTACTTC. Translated: CASRSEGQETQYF.

This clone appeared once. The V gene is TRBV10-3, the J gene TRBJ2-7; 7 bases match TRBD1. This CDR3 has 12 residues. V lost 10 bases to trimming and J lost 0 bases; unmatched junction nucleotides: 3. Germline V gene sequence: CDR1 ENHRY, CDR2 SYGVKD. The CDR3 nucleotides are TGTGCCACCCAGGGGGACTCCTACGAGCAGTACTTC. It codes for CATQGDSYEQYF.

The chain links TRBV30 to TRBJ2-7; 11 positions match TRBD2. The CDR3 runs to 15 residues. Germline V gene lookup returns CDR1 GTSNPN and CDR2 SVGIG (reference sequence). The V gene end was trimmed by 2 bases and the J gene end by 4 bases; junction bases not matched to a gene: 7. The CDR3 nucleotides read TGTGCCTGGAGTTTCGTAGCGGGAGGGTCGTACGAGCAGTACTTC. Translating it yields CAWSFVAGGSYEQYF.

This chain links TRBV4-1 with TRBJ2-2; D may be TRBD2 (6 bases). The CDR3 runs to 15 residues. The germline V gene has CDR1 MGHRA and CDR2 YSYEKL. V shed 3 bases and J shed 9 bases, with 17 bases lying between them. The CDR3 loop reads CASSQPGLRPRELFF. The CDR3 DNA follows: TGCGCCAGCAGCCAGCCGGGACTTAGACCCCGGGAGCTGTTTTTT.

The V gene is TRBV7-6, the J gene TRBJ2-3, with D unclear. The V gene lost 0 bases and the J gene lost 1 base, with 11 bases spanning the gap. Germline V gene sequence: CDR1 SGHVS, CDR2 FNYEAQ. The CDR3 loop spans 16 amino acids. CDR3 protein: CASSLAYRTRTDTQYF. CDR3 nucleotides: TGTGCCAGCAGCTTAGCATATCGGACCCGCACAGATACGCAGTATTTT.

This clone was seen only once. This chain connects TRBV7-9 to TRBJ1-1; TRBD1 matches 7 bases. Germline V gives CDR1 SEHNR, CDR2 FQNEAQ (reference sequence). The V segment lost 6 bases and the J segment 4 bases; nucleotides outside the gene matches: 17. CDR3 length: 17 residues. CDR3 region: CASRQLPGQTLITEAFF. The DNA for the CDR3 is TGTGCCAGCAGACAACTACCGGGACAGACGCTTATCACTGAAGCTTTCTTT.

This chain joins TRBV29-1 and TRBJ2-3; TRBD2 matches at 10 bases. Germline-derived CDR1 and CDR2 are SQVTM and ANQGSEA. CDR3 length equals 17 residues. Trimming at V came to 7 bases and at J to 2 bases, leaving 15 bases not matched to a gene. CDR3 protein: CSAHTGTTSGNTDTQYF. The CDR3 region has the DNA TGCAGCGCACACACAGGGACTACTAGCGGGAACACAGATACGCAGTATTTT.